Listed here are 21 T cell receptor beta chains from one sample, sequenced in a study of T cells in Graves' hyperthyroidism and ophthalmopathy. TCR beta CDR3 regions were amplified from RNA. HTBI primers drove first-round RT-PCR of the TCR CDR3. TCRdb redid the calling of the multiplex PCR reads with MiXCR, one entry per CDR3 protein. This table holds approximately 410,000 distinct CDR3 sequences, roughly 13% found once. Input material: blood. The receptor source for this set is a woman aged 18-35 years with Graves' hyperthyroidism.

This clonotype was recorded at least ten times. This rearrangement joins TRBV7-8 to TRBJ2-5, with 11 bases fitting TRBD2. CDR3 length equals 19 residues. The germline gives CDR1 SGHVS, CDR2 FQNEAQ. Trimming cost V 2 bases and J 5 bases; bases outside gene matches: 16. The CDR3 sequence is CASSLTGDSSGRAFETQYF. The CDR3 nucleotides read TGTGCCAGCAGCTTAACAGGGGACAGTAGCGGGAGGGCCTTTGAGACCCAGTACTTC.

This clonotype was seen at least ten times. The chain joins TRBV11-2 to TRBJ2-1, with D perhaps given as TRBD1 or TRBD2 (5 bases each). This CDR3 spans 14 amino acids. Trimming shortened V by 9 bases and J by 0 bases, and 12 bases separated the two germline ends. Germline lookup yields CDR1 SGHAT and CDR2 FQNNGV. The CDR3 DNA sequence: TGTGCCAGTCATGGGGGTTTCTCCTACAATGAGCAGTTCTTC. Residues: CASHGGFSYNEQFF. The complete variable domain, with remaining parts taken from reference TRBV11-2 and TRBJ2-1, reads EAGVAQSPRYKIIEKRQSVAFWCNPISGHATLYWYQQILGQGPKLLIQFQNNGVVDDSQLPKDRFSAERLKGVDSTLKIQPAKLEDSAVYLCASHGGFSYNEQFFGPGTRLTVL.

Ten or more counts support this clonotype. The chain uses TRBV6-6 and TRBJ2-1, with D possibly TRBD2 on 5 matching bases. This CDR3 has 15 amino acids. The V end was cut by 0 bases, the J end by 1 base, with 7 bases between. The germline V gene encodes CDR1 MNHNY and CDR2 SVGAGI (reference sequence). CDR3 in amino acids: CASSYSPGSYNEQFF. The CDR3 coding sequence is TGTGCCAGCAGTTACTCCCCGGGATCCTACAATGAGCAGTTCTTC.

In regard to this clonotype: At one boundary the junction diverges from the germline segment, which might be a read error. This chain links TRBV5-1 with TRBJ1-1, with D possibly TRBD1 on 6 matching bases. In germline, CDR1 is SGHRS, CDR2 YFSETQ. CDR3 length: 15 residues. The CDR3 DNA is TGCGCCAACAGCCACATTGGGGGAGGGGACACTAAAGCTTTCTTT. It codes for CANSHIGGGDTKAFF.

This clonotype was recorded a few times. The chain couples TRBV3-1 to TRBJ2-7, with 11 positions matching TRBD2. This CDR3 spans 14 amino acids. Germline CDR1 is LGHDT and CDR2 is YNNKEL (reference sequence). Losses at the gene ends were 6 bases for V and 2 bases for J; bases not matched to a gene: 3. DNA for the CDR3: TGTGCCAGCAGAGGGACTAGCGGAACCTACGAGCAGTACTTC. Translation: CASRGTSGTYEQYF.

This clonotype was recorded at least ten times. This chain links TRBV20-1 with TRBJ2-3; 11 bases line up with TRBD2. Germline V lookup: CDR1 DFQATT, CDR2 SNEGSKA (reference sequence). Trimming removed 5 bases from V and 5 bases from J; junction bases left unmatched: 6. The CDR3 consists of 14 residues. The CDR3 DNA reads TGCAGTGCTGAACTAGCGGGAGTACAAGATACGCAGTATTTT. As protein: CSAELAGVQDTQYF.

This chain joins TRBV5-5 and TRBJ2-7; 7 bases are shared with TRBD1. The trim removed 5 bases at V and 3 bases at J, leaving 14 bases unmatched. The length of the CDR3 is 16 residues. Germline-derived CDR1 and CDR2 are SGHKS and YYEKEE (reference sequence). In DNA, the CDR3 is TGTGCCAGCAGACCTACCACAGGGGTCCGCAGCTACGAGCAGTACTTC. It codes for CASRPTTGVRSYEQYF.

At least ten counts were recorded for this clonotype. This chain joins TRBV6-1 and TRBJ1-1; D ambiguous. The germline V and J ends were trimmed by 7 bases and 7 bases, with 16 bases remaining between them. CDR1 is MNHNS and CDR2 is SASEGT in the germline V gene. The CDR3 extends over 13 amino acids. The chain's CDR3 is CASTDSDVGEAFF. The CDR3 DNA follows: TGTGCCAGCACCGACTCGGACGTAGGTGAAGCTTTCTTT.

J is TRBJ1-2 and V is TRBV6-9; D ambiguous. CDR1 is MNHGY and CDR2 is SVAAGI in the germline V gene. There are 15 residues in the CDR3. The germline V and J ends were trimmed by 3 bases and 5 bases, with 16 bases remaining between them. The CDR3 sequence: CASSYSDGSGYGYTF. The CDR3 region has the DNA TGTGCCAGCAGTTACTCCGACGGCAGTGGATATGGCTACACCTTC.

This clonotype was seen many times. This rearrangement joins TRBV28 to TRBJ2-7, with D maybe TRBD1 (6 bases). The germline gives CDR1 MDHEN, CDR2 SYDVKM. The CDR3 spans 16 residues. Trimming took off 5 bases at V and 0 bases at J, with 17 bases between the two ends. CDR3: CASSAHRGSSSYEQYF. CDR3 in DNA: TGTGCCAGCAGTGCCCATAGGGGGTCAAGCTCCTACGAGCAGTACTTC.

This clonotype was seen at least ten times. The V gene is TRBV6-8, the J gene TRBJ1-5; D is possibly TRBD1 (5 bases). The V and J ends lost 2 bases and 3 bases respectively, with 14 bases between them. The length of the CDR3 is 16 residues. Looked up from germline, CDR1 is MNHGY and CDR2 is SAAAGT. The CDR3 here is CASSYRPTVINQPQHF. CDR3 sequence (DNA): TGTGCCAGCAGTTACCGCCCGACAGTGATCAATCAGCCCCAGCATTTT.

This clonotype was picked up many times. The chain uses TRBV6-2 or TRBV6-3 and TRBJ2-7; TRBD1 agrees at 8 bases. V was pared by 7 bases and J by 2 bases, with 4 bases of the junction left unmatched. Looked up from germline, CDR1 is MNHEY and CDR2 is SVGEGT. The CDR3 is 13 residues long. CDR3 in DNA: TGTGCCAGCATCGCAGGGGGCACCTACGAGCAGTACTTC. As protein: CASIAGGTYEQYF.

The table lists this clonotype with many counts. The CDR3 spells CASSLSLSYNSPLHF. The CDR3, as DNA: TGTGCCAGCAGTTTAAGCCTATCCTATAATTCACCCCTCCACTTT. The chain joins TRBV27 to TRBJ1-6; D is uncertain. CDR3 size: 15 residues. Germline V gene sequence: CDR1 MNHEY, CDR2 SMNVEV (reference sequence). V was pared by 2 bases and J by 1 base, with 6 bases between.

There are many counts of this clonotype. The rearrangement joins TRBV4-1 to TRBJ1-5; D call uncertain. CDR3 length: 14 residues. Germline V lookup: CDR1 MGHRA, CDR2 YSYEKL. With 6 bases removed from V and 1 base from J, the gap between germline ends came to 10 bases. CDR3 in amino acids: CASRPSPSNQPQHF. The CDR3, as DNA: TGCGCCAGCAGACCAAGTCCCAGCAATCAGCCCCAGCATTTT.

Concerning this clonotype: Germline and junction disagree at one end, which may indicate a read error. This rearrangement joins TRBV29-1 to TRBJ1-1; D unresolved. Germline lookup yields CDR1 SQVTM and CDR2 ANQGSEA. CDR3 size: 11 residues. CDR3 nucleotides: TGCAGCGTTGAAAAAGACACTGAAGCTCTCTTT. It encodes CSVEKDTEALF.

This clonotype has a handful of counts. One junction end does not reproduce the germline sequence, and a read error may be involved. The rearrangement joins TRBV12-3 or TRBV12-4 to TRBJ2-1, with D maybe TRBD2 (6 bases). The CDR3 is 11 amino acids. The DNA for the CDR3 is TGTGCCGGCAGTTGGAGGGATGAGCAGTTCTTC. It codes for CAGSWRDEQFF.

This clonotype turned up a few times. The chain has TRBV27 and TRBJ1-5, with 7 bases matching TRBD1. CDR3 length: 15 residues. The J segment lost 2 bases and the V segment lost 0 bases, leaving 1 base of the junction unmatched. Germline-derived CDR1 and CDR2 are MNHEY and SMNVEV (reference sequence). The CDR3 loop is CASSLSGGGNQPQHF. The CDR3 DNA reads TGTGCCAGCAGTTTATCAGGGGGCGGCAATCAGCCCCAGCATTTT.

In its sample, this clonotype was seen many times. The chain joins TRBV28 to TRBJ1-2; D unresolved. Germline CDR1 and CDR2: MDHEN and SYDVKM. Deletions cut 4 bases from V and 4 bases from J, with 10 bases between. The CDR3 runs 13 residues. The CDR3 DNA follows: TGTGCCAGCAGTTCAGTGATCGGCTATGGCTACACCTTC. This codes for CASSSVIGYGYTF.

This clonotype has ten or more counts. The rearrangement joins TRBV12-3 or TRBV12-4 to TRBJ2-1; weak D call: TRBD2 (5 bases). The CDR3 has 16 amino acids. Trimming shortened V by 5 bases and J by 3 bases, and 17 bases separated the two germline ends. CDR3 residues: CASSPPAREGYNEQFF. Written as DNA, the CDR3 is TGTGCCAGCAGTCCCCCTGCCCGAGAGGGCTACAATGAGCAGTTCTTC.

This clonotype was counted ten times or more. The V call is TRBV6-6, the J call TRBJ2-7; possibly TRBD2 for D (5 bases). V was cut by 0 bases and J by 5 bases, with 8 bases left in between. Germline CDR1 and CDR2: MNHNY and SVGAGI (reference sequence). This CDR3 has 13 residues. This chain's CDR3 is CASSYSASNEQYF. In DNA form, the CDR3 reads TGTGCCAGCAGTTACTCCGCTAGCAACGAGCAGTACTTC.

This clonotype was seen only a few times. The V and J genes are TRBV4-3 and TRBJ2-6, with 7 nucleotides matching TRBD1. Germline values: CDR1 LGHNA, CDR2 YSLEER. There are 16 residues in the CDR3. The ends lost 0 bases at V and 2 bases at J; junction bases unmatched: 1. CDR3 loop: CASSQETGAGANVLTF. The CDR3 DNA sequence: TGCGCCAGCAGCCAAGAAACAGGGGCTGGGGCCAACGTCCTGACTTTC.